The subject of this entry is one TCR beta chain. A Seattle source enrolled patients during active infection and followed them longitudinally. CDR1 is LGHNA, CDR2 YSLEER, per germline. The CDR3 runs to 14 residues. V gave up 2 bases and J gave up 5 bases; unmatched junction bases: 6. As processed by the authors: It was from reference gene primer amplification that nucleated cell counts were estimated. Sequencing was performed with immunoSEQ multiplex PCR; in TCRdb, only in-frame clones are kept and a portion is missing. Clone size and V and J calls were adopted from that table, with D and trimming inferred from the DNA. The sample records roughly 180,000 clones, roughly 78% being singletons. This record comes from a study of blood T cell repertoires in COVID-19. The wider study: PBMCs, B-cell-depleted T cells, or T cells provided the cDNA or gDNA that made up the material.

The sequenced sample consisted of peripheral blood. The TCR comes from a woman aged 60-75 years with COVID-19, enrolled during active disease. The chain combines TRBV4-3 with TRBJ2-7, with TRBD2 matching over 7 bases. CDR3 nucleotide sequence: TGCGCCAGCAGCCAATTGGCGGGAGCTCACGAGCAGTACTTC. Its protein is CASSQLAGAHEQYF.